This T cell receptor beta chain was identified during a study of cytomegalovirus exposure and HLA in healthy donors. In the study overall: Earlier, 110 million or so unique TCR beta sequences were recovered from some 200 million T cells by an analysis. Regarding the study as a whole: A cluster of highly shared sequence variants was likely a sequencing artifact.

The length of the CDR3 is 14 residues. CDR1 is SGHAT, CDR2 FQNNGV, per germline. V lost 3 bases, J lost 2 bases, and 9 bases lay in between. This clone occurred once. Its antigen is as yet unknown. 13 Jbeta primers and 60 Vbeta primers were used for the PCR. The data were produced by immunoSEQ multiplex PCR, yet TCRdb's version contains in-frame clones alone and is incomplete. The sample includes roughly 150,000 clones, 82% of them seen just once. Material: PBMCs. The origin of this receptor is a woman aged 45-65 years in good health and CMV-seropositive. The chain couples TRBV11-2 to TRBJ2-3; the D gene is possibly TRBD1 (5 bases). CDR3 region: CASSFDSYTDTQYF. The CDR3 DNA is TGTGCCAGCAGCTTCGACAGCTACACAGATACGCAGTATTTT.